The next 3 T cell receptor beta chains were all read from a single sample in a study of CD8 T cells in Susac syndrome. After extraction with the RNeasy kit, about 0.45 to 1 ug of the RNA was reverse transcribed using random hexamers. In TCRdb, the immunoSEQ multiplex PCR reads were re-called with MiXCR into one record per CDR3 protein. The table lists around 170,000 distinct CDR3 sequences, 85% to 95% of them singletons. The sequenced sample consisted of CD8+ T cells from PBMCs. The receptors shown here come from a human donor with Susac syndrome.

The chain is built from TRBV12-5 and TRBJ1-1, with a possible D match to TRBD1 (6 bases). The CDR3 contains 13 residues. Germline-derived CDR1 and CDR2 are LGHNT and FRNRAP. The V end was cut by 1 base, the J end by 8 bases, with 11 bases between. This chain's CDR3 is CASGLGTGTEAFF. The CDR3 DNA is TGTGCTAGTGGTTTGGGAACCGGGACAGAAGCTTTCTTT.

The V and J genes are TRBV28 and TRBJ2-7; TRBD2 aligns across 8 bases. Germline CDR1 reads MDHEN; CDR2 reads SYDVKM. J lost 7 bases, V lost 3 bases, and 11 bases had no gene match. The CDR3 covers 15 residues. The DNA for the CDR3 is TGTGCCAGCAGTTTCTCGGGACTAGAGGGGCGTGAGCAGTACTTC. This codes for CASSFSGLEGREQYF. Based on the CDR3 plus reference TRBV28 and TRBJ2-7, the full variable domain is DVKVTQSSRYLVKRTGEKVFLECVQDMDHENMFWYRQDPGLGLRLIYFSYDVKMKEKGDIPEGYSVSREKKERFSLILESASTNQTSMYLCASSFSGLEGREQYFGPGTRLTVT.

This clonotype was observed a single time. This sequence joins TRBV7-9 and TRBJ1-3; D is perhaps TRBD1 (5 bases). This CDR3 spans 10 amino acids. Germline CDR1 and CDR2: SEHNR and FQNEAQ (reference sequence). V gave up 10 bases and J gave up 8 bases, with 9 bases separating them. The DNA of the CDR3 is TGTGCCATCGAAGGGGACACCATATATTTT. Protein sequence: CAIEGDTIYF.